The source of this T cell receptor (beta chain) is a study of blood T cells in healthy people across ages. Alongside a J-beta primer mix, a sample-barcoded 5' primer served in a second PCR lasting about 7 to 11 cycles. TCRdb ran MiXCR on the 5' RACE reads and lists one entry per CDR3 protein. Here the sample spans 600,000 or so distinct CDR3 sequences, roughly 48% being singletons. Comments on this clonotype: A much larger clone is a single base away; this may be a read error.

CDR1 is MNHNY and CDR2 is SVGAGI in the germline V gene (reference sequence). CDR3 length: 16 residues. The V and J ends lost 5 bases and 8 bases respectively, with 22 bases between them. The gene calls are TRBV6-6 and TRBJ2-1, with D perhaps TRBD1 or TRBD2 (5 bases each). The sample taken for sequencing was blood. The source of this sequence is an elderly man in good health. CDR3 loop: CASSPWGTGSPDEQFF. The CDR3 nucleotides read TGTGCCAGCAGTCCCTGGGGGACCGGGTCGCCGGATGAGCAGTTCTTC.